Included here is one T cell receptor beta chain sequence, with context. Its antigen is not known. The junction does not match germline at one end; this may be a read error. CDR1 is MDHEN and CDR2 is SYDVKM in the germline V gene. The CDR3 loop spans 10 amino acids. This sample is part of a study of T cells in Graves' hyperthyroidism and ophthalmopathy. The wider study: Before treatment of any kind, peripheral blood was taken at initial diagnosis. Study-level results: A model of 13 V-J pairs discriminated ophthalmopathy from stable hyperthyroidism. Also found in blood were most expanded thyroid clonotypes above 0.001.

TCR beta CDR3 sequences were amplified from RNA transcripts. Using the HTBI primer set, a first-round RT-PCR was run on the TCR CDR3. Each CDR3 protein gets one entry after TCRdb re-called the multiplex PCR reads with MiXCR. This sample has 300,000 to 350,000 distinct CDR3 sequences, with approximately 13% found just once. Uncontrolled infection, other autoimmune disease, pregnancy and lactation each barred patients from inclusion. The rearrangement uses TRBV28 and TRBJ2-1, with D tentatively TRBD2 (5 bases). The source material was blood. This TCR came from a woman younger than 45 with Graves' hyperthyroidism. CDR3 protein: CASGLDEQLF. CDR3 bases: TGTGCCAGCGGACTCGATGAGCAGCTCTTC.